The 23 T cell receptor beta chains presented below share a single source sample, sequenced in a study of cytomegalovirus exposure and HLA in healthy donors. PCR used 60 Vbeta primers and 13 Jbeta primers. Using immunoSEQ multiplex PCR, the repertoire was profiled, and TCRdb retains in-frame clones only, with some absent. Among 93,000 or so clones, approximately 64% were seen once, and the ten largest hold less than 3.5%. The sequencing sample was made of PBMCs. These receptors were taken from a woman between 50 and 59 years old in good health and CMV-seronegative.

V is TRBV6-1 and J is TRBJ2-5, with TRBD2 matching 7 bases. The CDR3 extends over 14 amino acids. Trimming removed 4 bases from V and 1 base from J; junction bases left unmatched: 3. CDR1 is MNHNS and CDR2 is SASEGT in the germline V gene. In nucleotides, the CDR3 is TGTGCCAGCAGTGGGGGGAGGGCCCAAGAGACCCAGTACTTC. Protein product: CASSGGRAQETQYF.

V usage is TRBV7-2 and J usage is TRBJ1-5, with 7 positions matching TRBD1. There are 15 residues in the CDR3. Germline CDR1 and CDR2: SGHTA and FQGNSA. V was clipped by 0 bases and J by 5 bases; unmatched bases: 4. The CDR3 here is CASSLATGNYQPQHF. The CDR3 DNA reads TGTGCCAGCAGCTTAGCGACAGGGAATTATCAGCCCCAGCATTTT.

The chain is built from TRBV5-1 and TRBJ2-1, with D perhaps matching TRBD1 (5 bases). Trimming stripped 5 bases from V and 10 bases from J, with 10 bases between. The CDR3 loop spans 11 amino acids. Germline V gives CDR1 SGHRS, CDR2 YFSETQ. The chain's CDR3 is CASSPGKEQFF. In DNA, the CDR3 is TGCGCCAGCAGTCCAGGGAAAGAGCAGTTCTTC. Full variable domain (remainder filled in from reference TRBV5-1 and TRBJ2-1): KAGVTQTPRYLIKTRGQQVTLSCSPISGHRSVSWYQQTPGQGLQFLFEYFSETQRNKGNFPGRFSGRQFSNSRSEMNVSTLELGDSALYLCASSPGKEQFFGPGTRLTVL.

This rearrangement joins TRBV25-1 to TRBJ2-1; tentative D call: TRBD2 (7 bases). Germline V gene lookup returns CDR1 MGHDK and CDR2 SYGVNS. V lost 5 bases, J lost 5 bases, and 22 bases lay in between. The CDR3 covers 17 residues. Here the CDR3 DNA reads TGTGCCAGCAGTCGGGGGGTAGGGGGGAGGGGGAACAATGAGCAGTTCTTC. This gives the protein CASSRGVGGRGNNEQFF.

This clone showed up just a few times. The chain employs TRBV4-1 and TRBJ2-2; tentatively, D is TRBD1 (6 bases). CDR1 is MGHRA and CDR2 is YSYEKL in the germline V gene. The CDR3 extends over 19 amino acids. Trimming took off 0 bases at V and 5 bases at J, with 22 bases between the two ends. The CDR3 loop reads CASSQDAENRVWSTGELFF. CDR3 DNA: TGCGCCAGCAGCCAAGATGCGGAGAACAGGGTTTGGTCTACCGGGGAGCTGTTTTTT.

V usage is TRBV5-1 and J usage is TRBJ1-2; 9 bases are shared with TRBD1. From germline, CDR1 is SGHRS and CDR2 YFSETQ. With V trimmed by 0 bases and J by 5 bases, 8 bases remained unmatched. The length of the CDR3 is 16 residues. CDR3 region: CASSLGTGASIYGYTF. The CDR3 DNA reads as TGCGCCAGCAGCTTGGGGACAGGGGCTTCGATTTATGGCTACACCTTC.

The J gene is TRBJ2-7, the V gene TRBV5-1; tentative D call: TRBD1 (6 bases). The CDR3 totals 14 residues. V was shortened by 5 bases and J by 5 bases, with 17 bases between the two germline ends. In germline, CDR1 is SGHRS, CDR2 YFSETQ. CDR3 in DNA: TGCGCCAGCAGGGACAGTAAAGGTGCGGACGAGCAGTACTTC. It is translated as CASRDSKGADEQYF.

The rearrangement links TRBV7-6 to TRBJ1-4, with TRBD1 as a possible D gene (5 bases). Germline CDR1 and CDR2: SGHVS and FNYEAQ. Deletions cut 5 bases from V and 7 bases from J, with 11 bases between. The CDR3 consists of 13 residues. This chain's CDR3 is CASSPQGAEKLFF. For the CDR3, the DNA is TGTGCCAGCAGCCCCCAAGGGGCTGAAAAACTGTTTTTT.

The V gene is TRBV7-9, the J gene TRBJ1-2, with D possibly being TRBD1 (6 bases). The germline V gene encodes CDR1 SEHNR and CDR2 FQNEAQ (reference sequence). The CDR3 is 13 residues long. Trimming took 3 bases from V and 6 from J, leaving 11 bases between them. The DNA for the CDR3 is TGTGCCAGCAGCTTTGGACAGCTGGATGGCTACACCTTC. Translation gives CASSFGQLDGYTF.

The chain combines TRBV11-3 with TRBJ1-2; TRBD1 matches 7 bases. The CDR3 is 14 amino acids. CDR1 is SGHNT and CDR2 is YENEEA in the germline V gene. V lost 2 bases, J lost 8 bases, and 8 bases stayed unmatched. The CDR3 loop reads CASSLNRGIKGYTF. The CDR3 bases are TGTGCCAGCAGCTTAAACAGGGGCATTAAAGGCTACACCTTC. Full variable domain (remainder filled in from reference TRBV11-3 and TRBJ1-2): EAGVVQSPRYKIIEKKQPVAFWCNPISGHNTLYWYLQNLGQGPELLIRYENEEAVDDSQLPKDRFSAERLKGVDSTLKIQPAELGDSAVYLCASSLNRGIKGYTFGSGTRLTVV.

The CDR3: CASRLPGISPLHF. The CDR3 DNA sequence: TGTGCCAGCAGACTGCCAGGGATATCACCCCTCCACTTT. This sequence joins TRBV27 and TRBJ1-6; the D gene is possibly TRBD1 (5 bases). Trimming removed 6 bases from V and 10 bases from J, with 13 bases in between. Germline CDR1 is MNHEY and CDR2 is SMNVEV (reference sequence). The CDR3 is 13 amino acids.

The chain couples TRBV10-3 to TRBJ2-2, with D possibly TRBD1 on 6 matching bases. The CDR3 loop spans 15 amino acids. Germline CDR1 is ENHRY and CDR2 is SYGVKD. Trimming stripped 4 bases from V and 6 bases from J, with 15 bases between. The CDR3 coding sequence is TGTGCCATCAGTGTCTCTGGGGGCCAGGCCGGGGAGCTGTTTTTT. It is translated as CAISVSGGQAGELFF.

This clone came up a few times. This chain joins TRBV7-8 and TRBJ2-7; D unclear. This CDR3 comprises 14 residues. From germline, CDR1 is SGHVS and CDR2 FQNEAQ. V lost 5 bases, J lost 1 base, and 12 bases lay in between. CDR3 sequence: CASSTSTYSYEQYF. As DNA, the CDR3 is TGTGCCAGCAGCACCTCGACATATTCCTACGAGCAGTACTTC.

The CDR3 loop is CASSLSGRSHEQFF. As DNA, the CDR3 is TGTGCCAGCAGTCTTAGCGGGAGATCTCATGAGCAGTTCTTC. This chain links TRBV27 with TRBJ2-1, with 9 bases identical to TRBD2. V trimming: 5 bases; J trimming: 8 bases; junction bases outside the gene matches: 7. Looked up from germline, CDR1 is MNHEY and CDR2 is SMNVEV (reference sequence). The CDR3 has 14 residues.

This sequence joins TRBV2 and TRBJ2-5; 9 bases align to TRBD1. With V trimmed by 9 bases and J by 5 bases, 13 bases remained unmatched. Germline V gene sequence: CDR1 SNHLY, CDR2 FYNNEI. The CDR3 spans 15 residues. The CDR3 loop is CASIRQGQGAETQYF. The CDR3, as DNA: TGTGCCAGTATCCGACAGGGACAGGGCGCCGAGACCCAGTACTTC. Together with reference TRBV2 and TRBJ2-5, the CDR3 gives the full variable domain: EPEVTQTPSHQVTQMGQEVILRCVPISNHLYFYWYRQILGQKVEFLVSFYNNEISEKSEIFDDQFSVERPDGSNFTLKIRSTKLEDSAMYFCASIRQGQGAETQYFGPGTRLLVL.

The chain couples TRBV6-5 to TRBJ1-2, with 10 bases that match TRBD1. Germline loops: CDR1 MNHEY, CDR2 SVGAGI. There are 15 residues in the CDR3. Losses at the gene ends were 4 bases for V and 0 bases for J; bases not matched to a gene: 2. The CDR3 loop is CASSSTGGANYGYTF. CDR3 coding DNA: TGTGCCAGCAGTTCGACAGGGGGCGCTAACTATGGCTACACCTTC.

The J gene is TRBJ1-2, the V gene TRBV7-9, with 9 bases aligning to TRBD1. There are 16 residues in the CDR3. V dropped 0 bases and J dropped 7; count of bases not matched to a gene: 9. Looked up from germline, CDR1 is SEHNR and CDR2 is FQNEAQ (reference sequence). The CDR3 DNA follows: TGTGCCAGCAGCTTAGCGGGACAGGGAGCGCATATTGGCTACACCTTC. Its protein is CASSLAGQGAHIGYTF.

V usage is TRBV19 and J usage is TRBJ2-7; 8 positions agree with TRBD1. CDR1 is LNHDA and CDR2 is SQIVND in the germline V gene (reference sequence). V shed 3 bases, J shed 4 bases, and the junction held 5 bases outside the gene matches. CDR3 length: 14 amino acids. The CDR3 spells CASSIGTGPYEQYF. In DNA form, the CDR3 reads TGTGCCAGTAGTATTGGGACAGGACCGTACGAGCAGTACTTC.

CDR3 in amino acids: CASSPGTSGIGAYEQYF. The CDR3 DNA reads as TGTGCCAGCAGCCCCGGGACTAGCGGGATTGGGGCCTACGAGCAGTACTTC. V gene TRBV5-4 combines with J gene TRBJ2-7; 13 bases match TRBD2. Germline trimming cut 4 bases from V and 2 bases from J; bases unmatched to any gene: 9. Germline CDR1 SGHNT, CDR2 YYREEE (reference sequence). The CDR3 is 17 amino acids. The variable domain in full, with the rest retrieved from reference TRBV5-4 and TRBJ2-7, is ETGVTQSPTHLIKTRGQQVTLRCSSQSGHNTVSWYQQALGQGPQFIFQYYREEENGRGNFPPRFSGLQFPNYSSELNVNALELDDSALYLCASSPGTSGIGAYEQYFGPGTRLTVT.

The rearrangement links TRBV4-2 to TRBJ2-5; 11 nucleotides agree with TRBD2. Germline V CDR1 and CDR2: LGHNA, YNFKEQ. The ends lost 0 bases at V and 9 bases at J; junction bases unmatched: 9. This CDR3 is 16 amino acids long. The CDR3 nucleotides read TGTGCCAGCAGCCAAGAGGTAGCGGGAGGGCCGGGGGCCCAGTACTTC. Protein: CASSQEVAGGPGAQYF.

This sequence joins TRBV5-1 and TRBJ2-7; 9 nucleotides line up with TRBD2. V trimming: 1 base; J trimming: 4 bases; junction bases outside the gene matches: 18. The CDR3 runs 19 residues. Germline V CDR1 and CDR2: SGHRS, YFSETQ. Here the CDR3 reads CASSLQPPGLAGGSYEQYF. The CDR3 DNA reads as TGCGCCAGCAGCTTGCAACCTCCGGGACTAGCAGGGGGATCGTACGAGCAGTACTTC.

This clone has a single count. The chain uses TRBV19 and TRBJ2-3; 7 bases are shared with TRBD2. There are 14 residues in the CDR3. Germline CDR1 reads LNHDA; CDR2 reads SQIVND (reference sequence). The V gene end was trimmed by 5 bases and the J gene end by 4 bases; junction bases not matched to a gene: 6. In nucleotides, the CDR3 is TGTGCCAGTAGTCCCGGACTAGACTCAGATACGCAGTATTTT. Amino acids: CASSPGLDSDTQYF.

This chain joins TRBV19 and TRBJ2-7; tentative D call: TRBD2 (5 bases). The length of the CDR3 is 16 residues. CDR1 and CDR2 from the germline V gene are LNHDA and SQIVND (reference sequence). V was clipped by 6 bases and J by 2 bases, with 20 bases between them. CDR3 sequence reads: CASRAEGGPGTYEQYF. The CDR3 region has the DNA TGTGCCAGTAGGGCCGAGGGCGGGCCGGGCACCTACGAGCAGTACTTC.